Detailed here is one T cell receptor (beta chain). Its antigen remains undetermined. The record has no base qualities; no much larger clone is one base away. The source of the sample is a study of tumor-infiltrating lymphocytes in oesophageal squamous cell carcinoma (dated by TCRdb to 2016 to 2018). CDR1 LNHDA and CDR2 SQIVND are derived from the germline V gene (reference sequence). The CDR3 runs 14 amino acids, cysteine and phenylalanine included. Just the 42-base CDR3 DNA is kept, in frame starting at base 1. Libraries were made using PCR. The sequencer was an Illumina HiSeq 2000. TCRdb took the public reads, trimmed them with fastp at Q25, ran MiXCR for clone calling and kept in-frame beta chains. Duplicate CDR3 protein sequences are folded into a single record with the most common DNA and genes. This sample lists some 13,000 distinct CDR3 sequences; 55% were detected once. The top ten constitute more than 35% of the sample.

This TCR derives from a female donor with esophageal squamous cell carcinoma. The chain was built from TRBV19 and TRBJ2-1, with an unclear D gene assignment. The J call could be wrong; TRBJ2-5 is a better fit for the DNA end. The sample taken for sequencing was esophageal tumor tissue. The CDR3: CASSILLVGTTQYF. The DNA sequence follows: TGTGCCAGTAGTATTTTACTGGTGGGAACGACCCAGTACTTC.